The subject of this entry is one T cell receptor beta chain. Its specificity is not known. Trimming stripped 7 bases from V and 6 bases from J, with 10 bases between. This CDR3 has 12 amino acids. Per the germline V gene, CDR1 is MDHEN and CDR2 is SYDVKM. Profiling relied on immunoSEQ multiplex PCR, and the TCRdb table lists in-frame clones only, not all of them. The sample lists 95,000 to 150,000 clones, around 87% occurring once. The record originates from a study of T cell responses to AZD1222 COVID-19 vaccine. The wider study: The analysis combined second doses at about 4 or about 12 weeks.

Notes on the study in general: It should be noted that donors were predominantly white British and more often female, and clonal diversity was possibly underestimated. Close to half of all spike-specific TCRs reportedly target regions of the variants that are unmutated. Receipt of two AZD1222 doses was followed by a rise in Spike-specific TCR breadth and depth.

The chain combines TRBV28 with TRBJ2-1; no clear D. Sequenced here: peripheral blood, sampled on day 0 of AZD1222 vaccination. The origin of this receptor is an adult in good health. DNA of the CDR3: TGTGCCAGCACCCACGATCCCAATGAGCAGTTCTTC. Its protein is CASTHDPNEQFF.